Following are 26 T cell receptor beta chains from one sample sequenced in a study of identical twins (dated by TCRdb to 2015 to 2016). The library was made by 5' RACE. The instrument given in TCRdb is Illumina HiSeq 2000. TCRdb reprocessed the public reads (quality trimming at Q25 with fastp, clone calling with MiXCR) and kept in-frame beta chains. Entries are consolidated by CDR3 protein sequence, retaining the most common genes and DNA. This sample has around 470,000 distinct CDR3 sequences in its table, and approximately 15% of those were observed once. About 0.54% of the sample lies in the top ten. This sample also belongs to another study, concerning yellow fever vaccine responses in identical twins.

Sequenced material: CD4+ T cells sorted from blood. Receptors originate from a woman under 30 in good health.

This clonotype was counted a few times. The CDR3 region has the DNA TGCGCCAGCAGCTTCACAGGGGACCGGGCTATTCTCGAGCAGTACTTC. Protein: CASSFTGDRAILEQYF. The chain carries TRBV5-1 and TRBJ2-7; 7 bases line up with TRBD1. V gave up 2 bases and J gave up 6 bases; unmatched junction bases: 14. The V gene's germline CDR1 is SGHRS and CDR2 YFSETQ. The length of the CDR3 is 16 residues.

In this sample, this clonotype turned up many times. The genes are TRBV29-1 and TRBJ2-2; D is perhaps TRBD2 (6 bases). This CDR3 contains 13 residues. Germline V gene sequence: CDR1 SQVTM, CDR2 ANQGSEA. Trimming removed 4 bases from V and 5 bases from J, with 11 bases in between. The CDR3 here is CSVVEGGTGELFF. CDR3 bases: TGCAGCGTTGTTGAGGGAGGAACCGGGGAGCTGTTTTTT.

This clonotype was seen a few times. The V gene is TRBV7-9, the J gene TRBJ1-1; TRBD1 aligns across 7 bases. The CDR3 totals 15 residues. Trimming took 5 bases from V and 6 from J; bases not matched to a gene: 12. CDR1 is SEHNR and CDR2 is FQNEAQ in the germline V gene (reference sequence). The CDR3 DNA sequence: TGTGCCAGCAGCCCCGGGACAGTTGGTTCCTCTGAAGCTTTCTTT. Translating gives CASSPGTVGSSEAFF. The whole variable domain, remainder taken from reference TRBV7-9 and TRBJ1-1, is DTGVSQNPRHKITKRGQNVTFRCDPISEHNRLYWYRQTLGQGPEFLTYFQNEAQLEKSRLLSDRFSAERPKGSFSTLEIQRTEQGDSAMYLCASSPGTVGSSEAFFGQGTRLTVV.

This clonotype was counted a few times. This chain connects TRBV5-4 to TRBJ2-1; D ambiguous. V gave up 2 bases and J gave up 4 bases, with 13 bases separating them. CDR1 SGHNT and CDR2 YYREEE come from the germline V gene (reference sequence). The CDR3 sequence is 15 residues long. Here the CDR3 reads CASSFPGPGYNEQFF. DNA for the CDR3: TGTGCCAGCAGCTTTCCGGGCCCCGGTTACAATGAGCAGTTCTTC.

This clonotype has just a few counts. V gene TRBV19 combines with J gene TRBJ2-7, with D maybe TRBD1 (5 bases). The CDR3 runs 13 residues. V gave up 3 bases and J gave up 2 bases, with 8 bases separating them. CDR1 is LNHDA, CDR2 SQIVND, per germline (reference sequence). This chain's CDR3 is CASSIRVTYEQYF. The CDR3 DNA follows: TGTGCCAGTAGTATCAGGGTAACCTACGAGCAGTACTTC. Combining the CDR3 with reference TRBV19 and TRBJ2-7 gives the whole variable domain DGGITQSPKYLFRKEGQNVTLSCEQNLNHDAMYWYRQDPGQGLRLIYYSQIVNDFQKGDIAEGYSVSREKKESFPLTVTSAQKNPTAFYLCASSIRVTYEQYFGPGTRLTVT.

V is TRBV5-1 and J is TRBJ1-1; D is uncertain. CDR3 size: 17 residues. Germline CDR1 SGHRS, CDR2 YFSETQ. Trimming removed 0 bases from V and 0 bases from J, with 15 bases in between. This chain's CDR3 is CASSLAGKGRLNTEAFF. The CDR3 DNA reads as TGCGCCAGCAGCTTGGCCGGTAAGGGCCGGCTGAACACTGAAGCTTTCTTT.

This clonotype was counted ten times or more. V and J are TRBV6-2 or TRBV6-3 and TRBJ2-1, with 9 bases that match TRBD2. The CDR3 is 16 residues long. V dropped 0 bases and J dropped 2; count of bases not matched to a gene: 2. CDR1 MNHEY and CDR2 SVGEGT come from the germline V gene. The CDR3 nucleotides read TGTGCCAGCAGTTACTCGGCGGGGGGGACCTACAATGAGCAGTTCTTC. Translating it yields CASSYSAGGTYNEQFF.

This sequence joins TRBV4-2 and TRBJ2-7; perhaps TRBD1 as D (6 bases). V lost 0 bases and J lost 4, with 13 bases in between. The germline CDR1 and CDR2 sequences are LGHNA and YNFKEQ. The CDR3 loop spans 15 amino acids. The CDR3 nucleotides are TGTGCCAGCAGCCAAGATCCCCCAGGGGAATACGAGCAGTACTTC. Residues: CASSQDPPGEYEQYF.

V usage is TRBV29-1 and J usage is TRBJ1-1; D ambiguous. CDR1 and CDR2 (germline): SQVTM, ANQGSEA. V gave up 3 bases and J gave up 8 bases, with 10 bases separating them. The CDR3 spans 11 residues. CDR3 coding DNA: TGCAGCGTTGAGCGGGTGCCGGAAGCTTTCTTT. It specifies CSVERVPEAFF.

The chain is built from TRBV12-3 or TRBV12-4 and TRBJ2-7; TRBD2 aligns across 8 bases. V shed 5 bases and J 3 bases; nucleotides not matched to a gene: 9. CDR3 length equals 15 residues. CDR3 amino acids: CASSNPGTRIYEQYF. CDR3 DNA sequence: TGTGCCAGCAGTAACCCTGGGACTAGAATCTACGAGCAGTACTTC.

This clonotype has more than one count but fewer than ten. J is TRBJ2-1 and V is TRBV6-2 or TRBV6-3, with 9 bases matching TRBD2. The CDR3 contains 15 residues. The V segment lost 6 bases and the J segment 3 bases; nucleotides outside the gene matches: 6. From germline, CDR1 is MNHEY and CDR2 SVGEGT. The CDR3 DNA follows: TGTGCCAGCAGGCGCCCGACTAGCGGCTACAATGAGCAGTTCTTC. Protein: CASRRPTSGYNEQFF.

The chain recombines TRBV5-1 with TRBJ2-7; 7 nucleotides agree with TRBD1. V lost 2 bases to trimming and J lost 0 bases; unmatched junction nucleotides: 5. From germline, CDR1 is SGHRS and CDR2 YFSETQ. The CDR3 consists of 15 residues. The CDR3 is CASSFKGAGSYEQYF. CDR3 bases: TGCGCCAGCAGCTTTAAGGGGGCTGGCTCCTACGAGCAGTACTTC.

This clonotype was detected a few times. The chain recombines TRBV11-2 with TRBJ1-5; 8 bases are shared with TRBD1. There are 16 residues in the CDR3. V shed 1 base and J 2 bases; nucleotides not matched to a gene: 4. Germline CDR1 and CDR2: SGHAT and FQNNGV. CDR3 loop: CASSLGQGAGNQPQHF. Written as DNA, the CDR3 is TGTGCCAGCAGCTTAGGTCAGGGGGCAGGCAATCAGCCCCAGCATTTT.

The chain uses TRBV20-1 and TRBJ1-6; D is undetermined. The CDR3 sequence is 16 residues long. Per germline, CDR1 DFQATT and CDR2 SNEGSKA (reference sequence). Trimming took 0 bases from V and 0 from J, leaving 9 bases between them. CDR3 sequence: CSARDQGSSYNSPLHF. In DNA, the CDR3 is TGCAGTGCTAGAGATCAAGGTAGCTCCTATAATTCACCCCTCCACTTT.

The chain recombines TRBV7-9 with TRBJ2-5; 10 nucleotides match TRBD1. The CDR3 spans 14 residues. The germline V gene has CDR1 SEHNR and CDR2 FQNEAQ (reference sequence). V lost 3 bases and J lost 4; bases outside the gene matches: 2. The CDR3 nucleotides read TGTGCCAGCAGCTTGGGACAGGGGTCAGAGACCCAGTACTTC. The encoded protein is CASSLGQGSETQYF.

At least ten counts were recorded for this clonotype. The J gene is TRBJ2-7, the V gene TRBV9, with D tentatively TRBD2 (5 bases). Trimming removed 0 bases from V and 3 bases from J, with 13 bases in between. The CDR3 contains 15 residues. Germline CDR1 SGDLS, CDR2 YYNGEE. As DNA, the CDR3 is TGTGCCAGCAGCGTAGGGCTGACGGGGAACTACGAGCAGTACTTC. Translation: CASSVGLTGNYEQYF.

This sequence joins TRBV28 and TRBJ2-3; TRBD2 matches at 7 bases. Per the germline V gene, CDR1 is MDHEN and CDR2 is SYDVKM. There are 14 residues in the CDR3. The CDR3 DNA reads as TGTGGATCGACATCGGGAGGTCCCACAGATACGCAGTATTTT. Its translation: CGSTSGGPTDTQYF.

The rearrangement links TRBV29-1 to TRBJ2-2; D perhaps matches TRBD2 (6 bases). The CDR3 spans 15 residues. The V end lost 5 bases, the J end lost 3 bases, and 16 bases lay between the germline ends. Germline assignment: CDR1 SQVTM and CDR2 ANQGSEA. CDR3 region: CSVRLGRGHTGELFF. The CDR3 DNA is TGCAGCGTTCGCCTCGGGAGAGGACACACCGGGGAGCTGTTTTTT.

This clonotype was seen a handful of times. The DNA of the CDR3 is TGCAGTGCTAGGGGTGTCGACGGACAGTCTAACTATGGCTACACCTTC. Residues: CSARGVDGQSNYGYTF. V is TRBV20-1 and J is TRBJ1-2; possibly TRBD1 for D (6 bases). This CDR3 has 16 residues. The V end was cut by 3 bases, the J end by 0 bases, with 17 bases between. The V gene's germline CDR1 is DFQATT and CDR2 SNEGSKA (reference sequence).

The chain couples TRBV24-1 to TRBJ2-1, with a possible D match to TRBD2 (5 bases). The CDR3 covers 17 residues. Germline lookup yields CDR1 KGHDR and CDR2 SFDVKD. V was shortened by 0 bases and J by 2 bases, with 13 bases between the two germline ends. The CDR3 loop reads CATSDLVPGTAYNEQFF. CDR3 coding DNA: TGTGCCACCAGTGATTTGGTTCCGGGAACGGCCTACAATGAGCAGTTCTTC.

This clonotype was seen ten or more times. The rearrangement joins TRBV7-9 to TRBJ2-1; D is possibly TRBD2 (6 bases). The CDR3 has 16 residues. The V end lost 1 base, the J end lost 0 bases, and 10 bases lay between the germline ends. The V gene's germline CDR1 is SEHNR and CDR2 FQNEAQ (reference sequence). The chain's CDR3 is CASSLGRGSSYNEQFF. The DNA for the CDR3 is TGTGCCAGCAGCTTAGGCCGGGGGAGCTCCTACAATGAGCAGTTCTTC.

The chain links TRBV7-2 to TRBJ2-3, with D possibly TRBD1 on 8 matching bases. The germline gives CDR1 SGHTA, CDR2 FQGNSA. V was shortened by 5 bases and J by 4 bases, with 13 bases between the two germline ends. This CDR3 has 14 residues. The CDR3 is CASSRTGRADTQYF. The CDR3 nucleotides read TGTGCCAGCAGCCGGACAGGGAGGGCAGATACGCAGTATTTT.

The rearrangement joins TRBV7-9 to TRBJ1-1, with 8 bases matching TRBD1. Germline V gene sequence: CDR1 SEHNR, CDR2 FQNEAQ (reference sequence). The CDR3 spans 12 residues. The V and J ends lost 4 bases and 11 bases, in that order; junction bases with no gene match: 6. The CDR3 DNA reads as TGTGCCAGCAGCTCCCAGGACAGGGTGGCTTTCTTT. It yields the protein CASSSQDRVAFF.

This clonotype has just a few counts. The chain has TRBV7-2 and TRBJ2-1; 9 nucleotides align to TRBD2. After removal of 1 base from V and 4 bases from J, the junction contained 5 bases not matched to a gene. This CDR3 is 16 amino acids long. Germline CDR1 reads SGHTA; CDR2 reads FQGNSA. CDR3 bases: TGTGCCAGCAGCTTAGTGACTAGCGGAAAGTACAATGAGCAGTTCTTC. The encoded protein is CASSLVTSGKYNEQFF.

There are a few counts of this clonotype. The rearrangement joins TRBV3-1 to TRBJ2-1; TRBD2 aligns across 10 bases. V was pared by 4 bases and J by 7 bases, with 4 bases of the junction left unmatched. CDR1 and CDR2 (germline): LGHDT, YNNKEL (reference sequence). CDR3 length: 14 residues. The CDR3 protein is CASSPTSGANEQFF. In DNA form, the CDR3 reads TGTGCCAGCAGCCCTACTAGCGGGGCAAATGAGCAGTTCTTC.

The J gene is TRBJ2-5, the V gene TRBV7-2; TRBD2 is a possible D gene (6 bases). Trimming took 3 bases from V and 5 from J, leaving 13 bases between them. CDR1 is SGHTA, CDR2 FQGNSA, per germline. This CDR3 spans 14 amino acids. CDR3 DNA sequence: TGTGCCAGCAGCTTCAGGAGGGGCCACGAGACCCAGTACTTC. It codes for CASSFRRGHETQYF.